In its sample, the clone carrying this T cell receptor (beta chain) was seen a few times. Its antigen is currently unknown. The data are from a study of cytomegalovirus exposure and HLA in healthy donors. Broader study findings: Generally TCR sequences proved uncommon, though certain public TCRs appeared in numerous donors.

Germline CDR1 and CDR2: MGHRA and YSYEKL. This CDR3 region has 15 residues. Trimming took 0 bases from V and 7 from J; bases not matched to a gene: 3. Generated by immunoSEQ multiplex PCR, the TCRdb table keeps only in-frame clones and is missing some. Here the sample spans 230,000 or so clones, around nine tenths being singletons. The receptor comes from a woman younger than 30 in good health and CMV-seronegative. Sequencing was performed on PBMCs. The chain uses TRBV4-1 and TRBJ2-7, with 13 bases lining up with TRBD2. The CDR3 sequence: CASSQDRGLAGEQYF. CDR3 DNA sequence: TGCGCCAGCAGCCAAGATAGGGGACTAGCGGGAGAGCAGTACTTC.